Following are 8 T cell receptor beta chains from one sample sequenced in a study of blood T cell repertoires in COVID-19. Assay used: immunoSEQ multiplex PCR; TCRdb lists only in-frame clones, some missing. The table lists a few hundred thousand clones, roughly 85% of them singletons. Sequenced material: peripheral blood. The receptors shown here come from a young woman who had recovered from COVID-19.

The chain carries TRBV18 and TRBJ2-1; 7 bases match TRBD2. CDR3 length equals 15 residues. Germline CDR1 and CDR2: KGHSH and LQKENI. V was clipped by 3 bases and J by 2 bases; unmatched bases: 4. CDR3 amino acids: CASSPLSGAYNEQFF. DNA for the CDR3: TGTGCCAGCTCACCCTTAAGCGGGGCCTACAATGAGCAGTTCTTC.

The rearrangement uses TRBV12-3 or TRBV12-4 and TRBJ1-4; 9 bases are shared with TRBD1. J lost 7 bases, V lost 3 bases, and 0 bases had no gene match. The CDR3 runs 13 residues. The CDR3 coding sequence is TGTGCCAGCAGTTTGGGACAGGGTGAAAAACTGTTTTTT. This sequence encodes CASSLGQGEKLFF.

The CDR3 DNA reads as TGTGCCAGCAGCTGGGACAGGATAAGTTACGAGCAGTACTTC. It specifies CASSWDRISYEQYF. The chain couples TRBV5-6 to TRBJ2-7; TRBD1 matches 8 bases. Germline assignment: CDR1 SGHDT and CDR2 YYEEEE. The CDR3 totals 14 residues. V shed 3 bases and J 4 bases; nucleotides not matched to a gene: 6.

The chain recombines TRBV11-2 with TRBJ1-2; 9 positions agree with TRBD1. This CDR3 has 15 residues. J gave up 8 bases and V 5 bases, and 12 bases lay outside the gene matches. Germline V lookup: CDR1 SGHAT, CDR2 FQNNGV. The CDR3 DNA reads TGTGCCAGCAGCAAGCAACGAACAGGGGGCGGCGGCTACACCTTC. It yields the protein CASSKQRTGGGGYTF.

About this clone: The sample holds other DNA sequences that translate to the same CDR3. V gene TRBV5-4 combines with J gene TRBJ1-2, with D possibly matching TRBD1 (6 bases). The CDR3 spans 15 residues. Per the germline V gene, CDR1 is SGHNT and CDR2 is YYREEE (reference sequence). The V end was cut by 2 bases, the J end by 0 bases, with 11 bases between. The CDR3 is CASSLGQGTNYGYTF. DNA for the CDR3: TGTGCCAGCAGCTTAGGGCAGGGGACTAACTATGGCTACACCTTC. The entire variable domain, with the rest obtained from reference TRBV5-4 and TRBJ1-2, is as follows: ETGVTQSPTHLIKTRGQQVTLRCSSQSGHNTVSWYQQALGQGPQFIFQYYREEENGRGNFPPRFSGLQFPNYSSELNVNALELDDSALYLCASSLGQGTNYGYTFGSGTRLTVV.

The chain employs TRBV7-8 and TRBJ2-3, with 8 bases lining up with TRBD2. The V and J ends lost 2 bases and 5 bases, in that order; junction bases with no gene match: 6. CDR1 is SGHVS, CDR2 FQNEAQ, per germline. The CDR3 covers 15 residues. CDR3 DNA sequence: TGTGCCAGCAGCTTATCTAGCGGGCCGAGAGATACGCAGTATTTT. Translating it yields CASSLSSGPRDTQYF.

This CDR3 is CASSSQTGRGQRNSPLHF. The CDR3 DNA reads as TGTGCCAGTAGTTCCCAGACAGGGCGGGGCCAAAGGAATTCACCCCTCCACTTT. The V call is TRBV19, the J call TRBJ1-6; 7 bases are shared with TRBD1. The germline CDR1 and CDR2 sequences are LNHDA and SQIVND (reference sequence). Unmatched junction bases numbered 17, after V lost 5 bases and J lost 7 bases. This CDR3 is 18 amino acids long. The variable domain in full, completed from reference TRBV19 and TRBJ1-6, reads DGGITQSPKYLFRKEGQNVTLSCEQNLNHDAMYWYRQDPGQGLRLIYYSQIVNDFQKGDIAEGYSVSREKKESFPLTVTSAQKNPTAFYLCASSSQTGRGQRNSPLHFGNGTRLTVT.

The CDR3: CASSPPGMGRNEQFF. The CDR3 DNA is TGTGCCAGCAGCCCACCCGGAATGGGGCGCAATGAGCAGTTCTTC. V is TRBV5-8 and J is TRBJ2-1; possibly TRBD1 for D (5 bases). The CDR3 consists of 15 residues. V lost 4 bases, J lost 6 bases, and 17 bases lay in between. Germline values: CDR1 SGHTS, CDR2 YDEGEE.